These 15 T cell receptor beta chains originate from one sample sequenced in a study of read filtering for tumor transcriptome and immune sequencing. The library was built from roughly 400 ng RNA with molecular barcoded adaptors for alpha/delta and beta/gamma chains. A single record per CDR3 protein comes from TCRdb applying MiXCR to the reads. The sample includes 130,000 or so distinct CDR3 sequences, about 13% of them seen just once. Sequencing was carried out using a population of CD138-negative cells sorted from bone marrow. These receptors came from a donor at least 40 years old with multiple myeloma.

For this clonotype: A junction end diverges from the germline sequence, so it may reflect a read error. The chain recombines TRBV20-1 with TRBJ2-5; 9 positions agree with TRBD2. Germline V lookup: CDR1 DFQATT, CDR2 SNEGSKA (reference sequence). CDR3 size: 14 residues. Here the CDR3 DNA reads TGCAGTGCTCCAACTAGCGGGCACCAAGAGACCCAGTGCTTC. Translated, it gives CSAPTSGHQETQCF.

There are many counts of this clonotype. V is TRBV4-1 and J is TRBJ1-5, with 9 bases fitting TRBD1. Trimming took 2 bases from V and 5 from J; bases not matched to a gene: 7. This CDR3 spans 16 amino acids. Germline values: CDR1 MGHRA, CDR2 YSYEKL. The CDR3 nucleotides read TGCGCCAGCAGCCAACTTTACCGGGACAGGGATCAGCCCCAGCATTTT. It is translated as CASSQLYRDRDQPQHF.

This clonotype was observed at least ten times. The rearrangement links TRBV4-3 to TRBJ2-1, with D perhaps matching TRBD2 (6 bases). The germline gives CDR1 LGHNA, CDR2 YSLEER. Trimming shortened V by 5 bases and J by 8 bases, and 19 bases separated the two germline ends. The CDR3 loop spans 15 amino acids. The CDR3 DNA follows: TGCGCCAGCAGCTCTCAGGGCGGGGAGAGGGATGAGCAGTTCTTC. It codes for CASSSQGGERDEQFF.

This clonotype was counted at least ten times. This CDR3 reads CASSYQDLGNTIYF. DNA of the CDR3: TGTGCCAGCAGCTATCAGGACCTTGGAAACACCATATATTTT. This rearrangement joins TRBV5-6 to TRBJ1-3; D uncertain. CDR1 is SGHDT, CDR2 YYEEEE, per germline. This CDR3 spans 14 amino acids. Trimming removed 3 bases at V and 3 bases at J, with 10 bases between. Full variable domain (outside the CDR3, taken from reference TRBV5-6 and TRBJ1-3): DAGVTQSPTHLIKTRGQQVTLRCSPKSGHDTVSWYQQALGQGPQFIFQYYEEEERQRGNFPDRFSGHQFPNYSSELNVNALLLGDSALYLCASSYQDLGNTIYFGEGSWLTVV.

In its sample, this clonotype was seen many times. The chain joins TRBV7-6 to TRBJ2-7; D unclear. Germline CDR1 reads SGHVS; CDR2 reads FNYEAQ. The CDR3 length is 13 residues. Between the trimmed V and J ends, which lost 1 base and 5 bases, there was a span of 9 bases. CDR3: CASSLVGQDEQYF. The CDR3 coding sequence is TGTGCCAGCAGCTTAGTAGGGCAGGACGAGCAGTACTTC.

This clonotype was detected only a few times. DNA of the CDR3: TGCGCCAGCAGCCAAGAAAACAGGGGAACGGAGACCCAGTACTTC. Its translation: CASSQENRGTETQYF. The genes are TRBV4-1 and TRBJ2-5; 7 nucleotides agree with TRBD1. V lost 0 bases to trimming and J lost 5 bases; unmatched junction nucleotides: 6. The CDR3 extends over 15 amino acids. The germline V gene encodes CDR1 MGHRA and CDR2 YSYEKL.

This clonotype was counted many times. The V and J genes are TRBV29-1 and TRBJ1-1; D ambiguous. The CDR3 contains 13 residues. The germline V gene has CDR1 SQVTM and CDR2 ANQGSEA. Trimming removed 4 bases at V and 6 bases at J, with 15 bases between. As DNA, the CDR3 is TGCAGCGTTGTAAGAGGGTCAGCCCCTGAAGCTTTCTTT. It specifies CSVVRGSAPEAFF. The variable domain in full, completed from reference TRBV29-1 and TRBJ1-1, reads SAVISQKPSRDICQRGTSLTIQCQVDSQVTMMFWYRQQPGQSLTLIATANQGSEATYESGFVIDKFPISRPNLTFSTLTVSNMSPEDSSIYLCSVVRGSAPEAFFGQGTRLTVV.

Ten or more counts support this clonotype. This chain links TRBV10-3 with TRBJ2-3, with D maybe TRBD2 (5 bases). Per germline, CDR1 ENHRY and CDR2 SYGVKD. V was trimmed by 10 bases and J by 6 bases, leaving 14 bases between them. The CDR3 runs to 12 residues. The CDR3 DNA is TGTGCCACGGAAAACACGGGGGATACGCAGTATTTT. Translating it yields CATENTGDTQYF.

This clonotype was seen a few times. V is TRBV4-1 and J is TRBJ2-2, with D unresolved. CDR1 and CDR2 from the germline V gene are MGHRA and YSYEKL. V was cut by 5 bases and J by 6 bases, with 19 bases left in between. The CDR3 loop spans 16 amino acids. The CDR3 nucleotides are TGCGCCAGCAGCTTGGGCCCTGATGTCCGGGCCGGGGAGCTGTTTTTT. This gives the protein CASSLGPDVRAGELFF.

At least ten counts were recorded for this clonotype. This chain uses TRBV6-5 with TRBJ2-1, with 8 nucleotides matching TRBD1. Germline-derived CDR1 and CDR2 are MNHEY and SVGAGI. This CDR3 has 14 residues. J gave up 12 bases and V 2 bases, and 9 bases lay outside the gene matches. CDR3 sequence (DNA): TGTGCCAGCAGTTACCAAGTACAGGGGGTGGTGCAGTTCTTC. Its translation is CASSYQVQGVVQFF.

This clonotype was detected ten times or more. The V and J genes are TRBV2 and TRBJ2-2, with D possibly called TRBD1 or TRBD2 (5 bases each). Trimming removed 10 bases at V and 3 bases at J, with 21 bases between. Per the germline V gene, CDR1 is SNHLY and CDR2 is FYNNEI. The CDR3 loop spans 16 amino acids. The CDR3 coding sequence is TGTGCCACGAAGGGCCATTATGGGGGAGACACCGGGGAGCTGTTTTTT. Protein product: CATKGHYGGDTGELFF.

This clonotype was recorded at least ten times. V and J are TRBV29-1 and TRBJ1-4; maybe TRBD1 (6 bases). The CDR3 runs 13 residues. The ends were cut back, 7 bases at V and 1 base at J, with 10 bases in the middle. Germline V gene data show CDR1 as SQVTM and CDR2 as ANQGSEA. CDR3 coding DNA: TGCAGCGCCTTCAGGGGAACTAATGAAAAACTGTTTTTT. Amino acids: CSAFRGTNEKLFF.

This clonotype turned up a few times. A read error is possible here, since a much larger clone lies one base away. The gene calls are TRBV7-9 and TRBJ2-1; 7 bases agree with TRBD2. Germline V gene data show CDR1 as SEHNR and CDR2 as FQNEAQ (reference sequence). The CDR3 totals 13 residues. CDR3 sequence reads: CACSLHLGRGGFF. CDR3 nucleotide sequence: TGTGCCTGCAGCTTACATCTGGGGCGCGGGGGTTTCTTC. The full variable domain, in which reference TRBV7-9 and TRBJ2-1 provide the parts outside the CDR3, is DTGVSQNPRHKITKRGQNVTFRCDPISEHNRLYWYRQTLGQGPEFLTYFQNEAQLEKSRLLSDRFSAERPKGSFSTLEIQRTEQGDSAMYLCACSLHLGRGGFFGPGTRLTVL.

In its sample, this clonotype was seen many times. The chain is built from TRBV4-2 and TRBJ2-2; 9 nucleotides line up with TRBD1. Trimming took 0 bases from V and 0 from J; bases not matched to a gene: 5. The CDR3 totals 18 residues. Germline V lookup: CDR1 LGHNA, CDR2 YNFKEQ. The DNA of the CDR3 is TGTGCCAGCAGCCAAGATCTAAGGACAGGGGCGAACACCGGGGAGCTGTTTTTT. Translating it yields CASSQDLRTGANTGELFF.

The sample holds many counts of this clonotype. The V call is TRBV6-5, the J call TRBJ2-6, with D hard to call. V was shortened by 2 bases and J by 0 bases, with 5 bases between the two germline ends. The CDR3 spans 15 residues. CDR1 is MNHEY and CDR2 is SVGAGI in the germline V gene. The CDR3 here is CASSYASSGANVLTF. As DNA, the CDR3 is TGTGCCAGCAGTTACGCTAGCTCTGGGGCCAACGTCCTGACTTTC.